This section outlines one T cell receptor (beta chain) sequence together with its context. Antigen unknown. The sample originates from a study of cytomegalovirus exposure and HLA in healthy donors. Study-wide results and caveats: In a later analysis, a genetic analysis reported fewer productive-TCR N-insertions in an Asian-associated ancestry cluster than the cohort average. Later analysis associated a missense DCLRE1C variant with TCR beta V- and J-gene trimming. Across donors, presence/absence analyses took sequencing depth to be roughly uniform.

In germline, CDR1 is MNHEY, CDR2 SMNVEV (reference sequence). The trim removed 5 bases at V and 2 bases at J, leaving 3 bases unmatched. The CDR3 is 14 residues long. Amplification used 60 Vbeta primers and 13 Jbeta primers. TCRdb's copy holds only in-frame clones and misses some; the assay was immunoSEQ multiplex PCR. The table includes around 170,000 clones, around 85% detected once. The V call is TRBV27, the J call TRBJ2-7, with 10 bases fitting TRBD1. The sample taken for sequencing was PBMCs. The sequence was collected from a man aged 50-59 years in good health and CMV-seropositive. The chain's CDR3 is CASSHGTGAYEQYF. The CDR3 coding sequence is TGTGCCAGCAGTCACGGGACAGGGGCCTACGAGCAGTACTTC.